The 24 T cell receptor beta chains given below trace back to one sample, sequenced in a study of molecular identifiers for immune sequencing clone quantification. Each CDR3 protein is one row after TCRdb ran MiXCR on the PCR reads. The table has a few hundred thousand distinct CDR3 sequences, 25% seen once. The specimen sequenced was naive CD8+ T cells from blood, with Jurkat cell RNA spiked in. Subset of the sample: FACS-sorted CD8+CD4-CCR7+CD45RA+ naive T cells. All receptors come from a human donor in good health. Some libraries in this study had Jurkat cell RNA spiked in.

The chain uses TRBV4-3 and TRBJ1-4, with no clear D. This CDR3 comprises 20 residues. Per germline, CDR1 LGHNA and CDR2 YSLEER. V shed 0 bases and J shed 4 bases, with 24 bases lying between them. CDR3 nucleotide sequence: TGCGCCAGCAGCCAAGATATGGGGTTCTTGGTAGGACCAGATAATGAAAAACTGTTTTTT. It codes for CASSQDMGFLVGPDNEKLFF.

This clonotype was seen more than once but under ten times. The chain carries TRBV5-1 and TRBJ1-2, with D possibly TRBD1 on 5 matching bases. The V and J ends lost 6 bases and 5 bases respectively, with 20 bases between them. Germline lookup yields CDR1 SGHRS and CDR2 YFSETQ. CDR3 length equals 15 residues. CDR3 loop: CASKPRRTPVYGYTF. The CDR3 nucleotides read TGCGCCAGCAAACCCCGAAGGACACCCGTATATGGCTACACCTTC.

This clonotype was detected ten times or more. This chain uses TRBV27 with TRBJ1-5; the match to TRBD1 covers 8 bases. V dropped 5 bases and J dropped 4; count of bases not matched to a gene: 1. The germline gives CDR1 MNHEY, CDR2 SMNVEV (reference sequence). This CDR3 spans 13 amino acids. The CDR3 coding sequence is TGTGCCAGCAGTGACAGGGGAAATCAGCCCCAGCATTTT. This codes for CASSDRGNQPQHF.

With regard to this clonotype: This may come from a read error, since a much larger clone is one base off. This likely comes from a read error, as the CDR3 has no conserved phenylalanine or tryptophan at its end. V usage is TRBV5-1 and J usage is TRBJ2-7; D is unresolved. The CDR3 sequence is 13 residues long. V lost 0 bases and J lost 6, with 10 bases in between. The germline CDR1 and CDR2 sequences are SGHRS and YFSETQ. The CDR3 nucleotides are TGCGCCAGCAGCTTGGGCAGAGTTACCGAGCAGTACCTC. Translated, it gives CASSLGRVTEQYL.

The V and J genes are TRBV13 and TRBJ2-7, with a tentative D call TRBD1 (6 bases). Germline values: CDR1 PRHDT, CDR2 FYEKMQ (reference sequence). The CDR3 consists of 15 residues. V was pared by 3 bases and J by 7 bases, with 19 bases between. In DNA form, the CDR3 reads TGTGCCAGCAGCTTCTTGCGAGGGGGTACGGGGGAGCAGTACTTC. Amino acid sequence: CASSFLRGGTGEQYF.

The sample holds a few counts of this clonotype. This sequence joins TRBV9 and TRBJ1-3; possibly TRBD1 for D (6 bases). With 4 bases removed from V and 4 bases from J, the gap between germline ends came to 15 bases. Germline V lookup: CDR1 SGDLS, CDR2 YYNGEE. CDR3 length equals 15 residues. The CDR3: CASSREGGLGNTIYF. CDR3 bases: TGTGCCAGCAGCCGGGAGGGGGGGCTCGGAAACACCATATATTTT.

CDR3 amino acids: CATSRDSGMIAGVPDTQYF. In DNA form, the CDR3 reads TGTGCCACCAGCAGAGATTCTGGCATGATAGCGGGAGTCCCGGATACGCAGTATTTT. The chain links TRBV15 to TRBJ2-3; TRBD2 aligns across 9 bases. Losses at the gene ends were 0 bases for V and 6 bases for J; bases not matched to a gene: 16. Germline CDR1 is LNHNV and CDR2 is YYDKDF (reference sequence). The CDR3 is 19 residues long. The full variable domain, completed using reference TRBV15 and TRBJ2-3, is DAMVIQNPRYQVTQFGKPVTLSCSQTLNHNVMYWYQQKSSQAPKLLFHYYDKDFNNEADTPDNFQSRRPNTSFCFLDIRSPGLGDTAMYLCATSRDSGMIAGVPDTQYFGPGTRLTVL.

The chain carries TRBV11-2 and TRBJ2-5; TRBD2 agrees at 12 bases. This CDR3 contains 17 residues. CDR1 and CDR2 from the germline V gene are SGHAT and FQNNGV. Germline trimming cut 7 bases from V and 7 bases from J; bases unmatched to any gene: 16. The CDR3 spells CASKETASGGAFGTQYF. In nucleotides, the CDR3 is TGTGCCAGCAAAGAAACCGCTAGCGGGGGGGCATTTGGGACCCAGTACTTC.

The chain uses TRBV27 and TRBJ2-7; either TRBD1 or TRBD2 may fit D (6 bases each). Per the germline V gene, CDR1 is MNHEY and CDR2 is SMNVEV (reference sequence). V shed 5 bases and J shed 3 bases, with 17 bases lying between them. CDR3 length: 15 residues. As DNA, the CDR3 is TGTGCCAGCAGTCTGCTCGGGGGCAGTGACTACGAGCAGTACTTC. This gives the protein CASSLLGGSDYEQYF.

Comments on this clonotype: One base away lies a much larger clone, so this may be a sequencing read error. This rearrangement joins TRBV29-1 to TRBJ2-3, with TRBD2 matching 9 bases. Per germline, CDR1 SQVTM and CDR2 ANQGSEA. The ends lost 4 bases at V and 4 bases at J; junction bases unmatched: 9. The CDR3 spans 15 residues. The CDR3 spells CSVVERGANPDTQYF. The CDR3 region has the DNA TGCAGCGTTGTGGAGCGGGGGGCGAACCCAGATACGCAGTATTTT.

V usage is TRBV6-5 and J usage is TRBJ2-3; D may be TRBD2 (5 bases). Germline-derived CDR1 and CDR2 are MNHEY and SVGAGI. This CDR3 has 15 amino acids. Trimming removed 6 bases at V and 4 bases at J, with 17 bases between. CDR3 amino acids: CASSQRGSGADTQYF. CDR3 bases: TGTGCCAGCAGCCAGCGTGGGAGTGGCGCAGATACGCAGTATTTT.

Notes on this clonotype: The junction departs from germline at one end; a sequencing error may be responsible. This chain links TRBV6-5 with TRBJ2-7; D might be TRBD1 or TRBD2, each matching 5 bases. The CDR3 consists of 14 residues. Germline CDR1 is MNHEY and CDR2 is SVGAGI. CDR3 in amino acids: CASSYSPGTYKQYF. The CDR3, as DNA: TGTGCCAGCAGTTACTCGCCAGGGACCTACAAGCAGTACTTC.

This clonotype was detected many times. The chain employs TRBV20-1 and TRBJ2-3; D unresolved. The length of the CDR3 is 13 residues. Trimming stripped 0 bases from V and 3 bases from J, with 7 bases between. CDR1 and CDR2 from the germline V gene are DFQATT and SNEGSKA (reference sequence). This CDR3 reads CSARDPATDTQYF. The DNA of the CDR3 is TGCAGTGCTAGAGATCCAGCGACAGATACGCAGTATTTT.

Note on this clonotype: Mismatch with germline at one junction end may stem from a read error. The chain links TRBV20-1 to TRBJ2-7; unclear D gene. Germline assignment: CDR1 DFQATT and CDR2 SNEGSKA (reference sequence). The CDR3 has 14 amino acids. CDR3 in amino acids: CSATTRASSYAQYF. CDR3 bases: TGCAGTGCTACCACCCGGGCCAGCTCCTACGCGCAGTACTTC.

The rearrangement joins TRBV5-8 to TRBJ2-1; 13 bases map to TRBD2. This CDR3 has 15 amino acids. Trimming cost V 5 bases and J 8 bases; bases outside gene matches: 7. CDR1 is SGHTS and CDR2 is YDEGEE in the germline V gene. CDR3 DNA sequence: TGTGCCAGCAGTACCGGGACTAGCGGGGCGTATGAGCAGTTCTTC. Translated: CASSTGTSGAYEQFF.

A few counts support this clonotype. The rearrangement joins TRBV15 to TRBJ2-7, with 7 bases identical to TRBD1. The CDR3 length is 13 residues. Germline CDR1 LNHNV, CDR2 YYDKDF (reference sequence). V was pared by 5 bases and J by 4 bases, with 5 bases of the junction left unmatched. The CDR3 coding sequence is TGTGCCACCAGCGAATACAGGGGTTACGAGCAGTACTTC. This translates into CATSEYRGYEQYF.

In this sample, this clonotype turned up a few times. The chain recombines TRBV4-3 with TRBJ2-5; D gene uncertain. Trimming stripped 1 base from V and 5 bases from J, with 8 bases between. This CDR3 comprises 13 residues. From germline, CDR1 is LGHNA and CDR2 YSLEER. The CDR3 nucleotides read TGCGCCAGCAGCCAAGGGCCACACGAGACCCAGTACTTC. Its protein product is CASSQGPHETQYF.

The table lists this clonotype with many counts. The chain recombines TRBV28 with TRBJ2-7; D not resolved. V lost 10 bases to trimming and J lost 4 bases, with 11 bases between them. Germline values: CDR1 MDHEN, CDR2 SYDVKM. The length of the CDR3 is 11 residues. The CDR3 DNA is TGTGCCACCTCCCCTGGGTACGAGCAGTACTTC. Protein sequence: CATSPGYEQYF.

This rearrangement joins TRBV4-3 to TRBJ1-5, with 9 bases that match TRBD1. J was trimmed by 9 bases and V by 1 base; bases with no gene match: 7. CDR1 LGHNA and CDR2 YSLEER come from the germline V gene. This CDR3 contains 15 residues. The CDR3 nucleotides read TGCGCCAGCAGCCAAGGACAGGGGGTCAACCCGCCCCAGCATTTT. It specifies CASSQGQGVNPPQHF.

This clonotype was observed a few times. The J gene is TRBJ2-3, the V gene TRBV7-6; a possible D gene is TRBD1 (5 bases). V lost 5 bases, J lost 4 bases, and 22 bases lay in between. This CDR3 has 17 amino acids. From germline, CDR1 is SGHVS and CDR2 FNYEAQ. CDR3 nucleotides: TGTGCCAGCAGCACCCAGGGTGTGGGTGGCCGCGCAGATACGCAGTATTTT. Translation: CASSTQGVGGRADTQYF. Variable domain in full (rest from reference TRBV7-6 and TRBJ2-3): GAGVSQSPRYKVTKRGQDVALRCDPISGHVSLYWYRQALGQGPEFLTYFNYEAQQDKSGLPNDRFSAERPEGSISTLTIQRTEQRDSAMYRCASSTQGVGGRADTQYFGPGTRLTVL.

In this sample, this clonotype turned up a few times. The rearrangement links TRBV6-2 or TRBV6-3 to TRBJ2-5; D remains unclear. Germline V gives CDR1 MNHEY, CDR2 SVGEGT. V was trimmed by 5 bases and J by 5 bases, leaving 9 bases between them. The CDR3 has 12 amino acids. Here the CDR3 reads CASSTDGETQYF. CDR3 nucleotides: TGTGCCAGCAGTACGGACGGGGAGACCCAGTACTTC.

This clonotype was detected a few times. The chain links TRBV29-1 to TRBJ2-7, with D possibly being TRBD1 (5 bases). Germline-derived CDR1 and CDR2 are SQVTM and ANQGSEA. V lost 6 bases and J 3 bases, leaving 12 bases between the germline ends. This CDR3 has 12 residues. The CDR3 reads CSVGQGNYEQYF. The CDR3 DNA reads as TGCAGCGTGGGGCAAGGAAACTACGAGCAGTACTTC.

This clonotype was observed a handful of times. V is TRBV28 and J is TRBJ2-6, with 8 bases lining up with TRBD1. The CDR3 totals 18 residues. The germline gives CDR1 MDHEN, CDR2 SYDVKM. Trimming removed 2 bases from V and 0 bases from J; junction bases left unmatched: 6. CDR3: CASSLLQGAISGANVLTF. CDR3 coding DNA: TGTGCCAGCAGTTTACTCCAGGGGGCCATCTCTGGGGCCAACGTCCTGACTTTC.

This clonotype was seen a few times. The chain is built from TRBV25-1 and TRBJ1-1, with D uncertain. This CDR3 has 17 amino acids. Germline V CDR1 and CDR2: MGHDK, SYGVNS. Trimming cost V 2 bases and J 0 bases, with 16 bases left between them. The CDR3 DNA reads TGTGCCAGCAGTGAACGAACGGGGTCTTACATGAACACTGAAGCTTTCTTT. It translates to CASSERTGSYMNTEAFF.